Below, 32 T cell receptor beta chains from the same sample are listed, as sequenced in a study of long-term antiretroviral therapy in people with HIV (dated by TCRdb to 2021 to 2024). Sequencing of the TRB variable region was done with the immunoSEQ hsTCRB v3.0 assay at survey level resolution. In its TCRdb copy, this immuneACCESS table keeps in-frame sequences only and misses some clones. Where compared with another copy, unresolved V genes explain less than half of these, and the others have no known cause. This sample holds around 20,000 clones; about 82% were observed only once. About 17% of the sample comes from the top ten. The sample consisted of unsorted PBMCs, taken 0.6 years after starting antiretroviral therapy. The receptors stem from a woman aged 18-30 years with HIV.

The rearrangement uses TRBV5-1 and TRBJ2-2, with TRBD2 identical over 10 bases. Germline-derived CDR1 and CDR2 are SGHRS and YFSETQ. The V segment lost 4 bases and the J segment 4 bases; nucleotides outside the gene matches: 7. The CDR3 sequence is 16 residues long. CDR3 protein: CASSIQAGGPTGELFF. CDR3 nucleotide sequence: TGCGCCAGCAGCATCCAAGCGGGAGGGCCCACCGGGGAGCTGTTTTTT.

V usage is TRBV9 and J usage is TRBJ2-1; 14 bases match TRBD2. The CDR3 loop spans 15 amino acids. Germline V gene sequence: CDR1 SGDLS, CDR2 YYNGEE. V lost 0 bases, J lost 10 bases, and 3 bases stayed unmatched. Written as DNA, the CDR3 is TGTGCCAGCAGCGTAGGGGGACTAGCGGGAGTGGAGCAGTTCTTC. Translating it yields CASSVGGLAGVEQFF.

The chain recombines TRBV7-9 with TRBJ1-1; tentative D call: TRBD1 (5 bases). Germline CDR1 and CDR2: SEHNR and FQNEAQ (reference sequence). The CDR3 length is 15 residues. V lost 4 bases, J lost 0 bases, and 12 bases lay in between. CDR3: CASSWGGNLNTEAFF. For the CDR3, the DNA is TGTGCCAGCAGCTGGGGCGGGAATTTGAACACTGAAGCTTTCTTT.

CDR3 sequence (DNA): TGTGCCAGCTCACCACCACGTGGCGGCTCTGGAAACACCATATATTTT. This translates into CASSPPRGGSGNTIYF. The V and J genes are TRBV18 and TRBJ1-3; D is unclear. Germline CDR1 and CDR2: KGHSH and LQKENI. Trimming left V 0 bases short and J 0 bases short, with 9 bases between. The CDR3 sequence is 16 residues long.

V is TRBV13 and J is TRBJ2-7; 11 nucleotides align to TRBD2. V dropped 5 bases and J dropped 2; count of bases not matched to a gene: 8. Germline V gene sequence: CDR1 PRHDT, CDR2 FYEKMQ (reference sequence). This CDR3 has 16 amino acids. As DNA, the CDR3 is TGTGCCAGCAGCCGCCAGGGACTAGCGGAAACCTACGAGCAGTACTTC. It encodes CASSRQGLAETYEQYF.

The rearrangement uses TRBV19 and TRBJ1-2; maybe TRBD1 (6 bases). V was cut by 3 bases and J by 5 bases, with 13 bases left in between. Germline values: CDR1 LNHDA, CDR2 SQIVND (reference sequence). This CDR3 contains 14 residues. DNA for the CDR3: TGTGCCAGTAGTATCCTCCGGACAGAGTATGGCTACACCTTC. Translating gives CASSILRTEYGYTF.

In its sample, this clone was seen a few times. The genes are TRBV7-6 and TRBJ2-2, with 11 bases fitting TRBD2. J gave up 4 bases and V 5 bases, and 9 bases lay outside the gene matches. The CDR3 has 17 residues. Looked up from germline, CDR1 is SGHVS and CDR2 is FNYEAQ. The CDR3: CASSRSSGGAGTGELFF. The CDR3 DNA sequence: TGTGCCAGCAGCCGCAGTAGCGGGGGGGCCGGCACCGGGGAGCTGTTTTTT.

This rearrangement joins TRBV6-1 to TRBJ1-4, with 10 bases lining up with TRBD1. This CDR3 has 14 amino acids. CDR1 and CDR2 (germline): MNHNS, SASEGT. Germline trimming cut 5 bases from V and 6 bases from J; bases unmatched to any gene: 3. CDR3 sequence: CASSRTGGDEKLFF. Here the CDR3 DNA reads TGTGCCAGCAGTCGGACAGGGGGAGATGAAAAACTGTTTTTT.

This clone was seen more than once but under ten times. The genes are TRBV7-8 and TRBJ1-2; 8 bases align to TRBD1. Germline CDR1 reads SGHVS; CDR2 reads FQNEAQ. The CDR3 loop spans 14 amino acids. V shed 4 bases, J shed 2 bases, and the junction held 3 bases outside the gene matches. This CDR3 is CASSSTGANYGYTF. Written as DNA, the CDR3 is TGTGCCAGCAGCTCGACAGGGGCGAACTATGGCTACACCTTC.

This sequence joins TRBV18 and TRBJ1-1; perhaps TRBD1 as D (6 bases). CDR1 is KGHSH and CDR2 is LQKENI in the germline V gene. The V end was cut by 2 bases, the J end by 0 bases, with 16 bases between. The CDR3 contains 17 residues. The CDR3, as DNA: TGTGCCAGCTCACCAAAGGACAGTATGCTTATGAACACTGAAGCTTTCTTT. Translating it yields CASSPKDSMLMNTEAFF.

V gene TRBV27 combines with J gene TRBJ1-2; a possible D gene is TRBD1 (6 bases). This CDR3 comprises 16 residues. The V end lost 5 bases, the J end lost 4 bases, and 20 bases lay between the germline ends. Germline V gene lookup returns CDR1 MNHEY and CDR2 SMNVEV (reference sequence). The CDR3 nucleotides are TGTGCCAGCAGTACCCCAGGACAGCATGGGGCCTATGGCTACACCTTC. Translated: CASSTPGQHGAYGYTF.

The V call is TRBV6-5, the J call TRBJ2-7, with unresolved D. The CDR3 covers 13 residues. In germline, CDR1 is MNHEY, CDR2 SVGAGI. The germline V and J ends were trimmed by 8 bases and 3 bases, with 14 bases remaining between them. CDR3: CASSAPGNYEQYF. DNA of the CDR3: TGTGCCAGCTCCGCACCTGGAAACTACGAGCAGTACTTC.

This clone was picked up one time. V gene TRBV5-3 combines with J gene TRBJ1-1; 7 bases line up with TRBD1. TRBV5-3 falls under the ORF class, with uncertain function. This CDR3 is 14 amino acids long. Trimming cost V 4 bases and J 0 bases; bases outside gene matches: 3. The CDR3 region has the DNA TGTGCCAGAAGCAGAGACAGGGTGAACACTGAAGCTTTCTTT. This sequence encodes CARSRDRVNTEAFF.

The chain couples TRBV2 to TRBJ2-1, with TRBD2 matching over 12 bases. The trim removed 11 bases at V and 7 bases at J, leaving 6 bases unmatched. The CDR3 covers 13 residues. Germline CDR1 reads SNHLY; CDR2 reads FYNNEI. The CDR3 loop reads CAGRTSGKNEQFF. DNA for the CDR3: TGTGCCGGCCGGACTAGCGGGAAAAATGAGCAGTTCTTC.

The CDR3 region has the DNA TGTGCCAGCTCCGACTTAAGCTCCTATAATTCACCCCTCCACTTT. It encodes CASSDLSSYNSPLHF. The J gene is TRBJ1-6, the V gene TRBV7-9; D remains unclear. The CDR3 contains 15 residues. Looked up from germline, CDR1 is SEHNR and CDR2 is FQNEAQ (reference sequence). Trimming left V 8 bases short and J 0 bases short, with 11 bases between.

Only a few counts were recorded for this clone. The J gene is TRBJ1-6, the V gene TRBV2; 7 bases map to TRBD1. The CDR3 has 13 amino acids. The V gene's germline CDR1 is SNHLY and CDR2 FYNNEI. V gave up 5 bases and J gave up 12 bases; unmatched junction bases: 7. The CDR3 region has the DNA TGTGCCAGCAGTCCGGGACAGAGTTTACCCCTCCACTTT. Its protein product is CASSPGQSLPLHF. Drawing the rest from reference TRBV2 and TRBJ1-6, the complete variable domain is EPEVTQTPSHQVTQMGQEVILRCVPISNHLYFYWYRQILGQKVEFLVSFYNNEISEKSEIFDDQFSVERPDGSNFTLKIRSTKLEDSAMYFCASSPGQSLPLHFGNGTRLTVT.

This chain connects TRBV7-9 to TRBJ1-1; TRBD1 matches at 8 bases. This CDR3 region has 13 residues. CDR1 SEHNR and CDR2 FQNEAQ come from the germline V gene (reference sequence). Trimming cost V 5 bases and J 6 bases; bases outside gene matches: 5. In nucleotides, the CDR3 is TGTGCCAGCAGCCGACAGGGGATGCCTGAAGCTTTCTTT. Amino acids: CASSRQGMPEAFF.

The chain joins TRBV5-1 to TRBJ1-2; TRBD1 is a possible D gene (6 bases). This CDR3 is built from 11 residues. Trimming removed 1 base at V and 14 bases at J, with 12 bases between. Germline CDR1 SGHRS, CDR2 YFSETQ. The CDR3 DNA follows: TGCGCCAGCAGCTTGAGCAGGGGTCGGACCTTC. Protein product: CASSLSRGRTF.

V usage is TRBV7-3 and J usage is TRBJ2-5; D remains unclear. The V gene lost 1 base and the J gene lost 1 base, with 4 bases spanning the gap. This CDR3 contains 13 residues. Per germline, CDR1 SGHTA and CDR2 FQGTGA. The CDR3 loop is CASSLNSQETQYF. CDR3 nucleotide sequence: TGTGCCAGCAGCTTAAACTCCCAAGAGACCCAGTACTTC.

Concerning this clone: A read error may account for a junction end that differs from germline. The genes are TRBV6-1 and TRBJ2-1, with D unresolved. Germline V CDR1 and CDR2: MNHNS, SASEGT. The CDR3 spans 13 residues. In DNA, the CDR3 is TGTGCCAGCAGTTCGAGCTCCTACAATGGGCAGTTCTTC. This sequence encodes CASSSSSYNGQFF.

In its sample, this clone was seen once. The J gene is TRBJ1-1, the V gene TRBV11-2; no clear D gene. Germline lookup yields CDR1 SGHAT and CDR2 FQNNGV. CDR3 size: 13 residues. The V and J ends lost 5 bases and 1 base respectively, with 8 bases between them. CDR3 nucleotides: TGTGCCAGCAGCCCTCTGCAGAACACTGAAGCTTTCTTT. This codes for CASSPLQNTEAFF.

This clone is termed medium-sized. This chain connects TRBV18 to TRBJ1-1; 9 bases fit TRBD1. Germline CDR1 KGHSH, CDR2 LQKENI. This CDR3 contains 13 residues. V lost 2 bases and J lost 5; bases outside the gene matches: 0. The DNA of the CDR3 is TGTGCCAGCTCACCAGACAGGGGGACTGAAGCTTTCTTT. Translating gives CASSPDRGTEAFF. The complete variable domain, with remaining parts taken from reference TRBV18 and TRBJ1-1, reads NAGVMQNPRHLVRRRGQEARLRCSPMKGHSHVYWYRQLPEEGLKFMVYLQKENIIDESGMPKERFSAEFPKEGPSILRIQQVVRGDSAAYFCASSPDRGTEAFFGQGTRLTVV.

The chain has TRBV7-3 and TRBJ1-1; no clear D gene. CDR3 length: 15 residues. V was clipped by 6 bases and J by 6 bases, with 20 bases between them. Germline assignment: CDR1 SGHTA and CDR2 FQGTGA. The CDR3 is CASSSNPRGEAEAFF. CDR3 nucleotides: TGTGCCAGCAGTTCAAATCCCCGTGGGGAAGCTGAAGCTTTCTTT.

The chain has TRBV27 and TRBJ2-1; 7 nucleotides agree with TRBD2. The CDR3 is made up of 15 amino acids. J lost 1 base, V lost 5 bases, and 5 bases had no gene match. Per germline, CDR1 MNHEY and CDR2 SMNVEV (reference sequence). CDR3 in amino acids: CASSRSGWSYNEQFF. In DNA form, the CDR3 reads TGTGCCAGCAGTCGTAGCGGGTGGTCCTACAATGAGCAGTTCTTC.

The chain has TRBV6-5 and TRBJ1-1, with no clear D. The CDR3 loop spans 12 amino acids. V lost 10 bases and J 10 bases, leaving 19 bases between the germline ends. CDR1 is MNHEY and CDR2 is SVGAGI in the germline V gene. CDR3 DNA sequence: TGTGCCACCCCAGGACTTCTCAGTGGAGCTTTCTTT. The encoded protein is CATPGLLSGAFF.

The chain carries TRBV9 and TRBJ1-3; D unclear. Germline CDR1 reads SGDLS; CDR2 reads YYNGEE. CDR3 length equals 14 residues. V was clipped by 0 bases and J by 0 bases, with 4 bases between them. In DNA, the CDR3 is TGTGCCAGCAGCGTAGAGAACTCTGGAAACACCATATATTTT. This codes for CASSVENSGNTIYF.

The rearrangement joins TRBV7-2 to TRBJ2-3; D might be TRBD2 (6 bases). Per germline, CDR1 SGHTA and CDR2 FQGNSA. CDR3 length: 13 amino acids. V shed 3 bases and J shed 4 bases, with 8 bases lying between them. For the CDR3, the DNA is TGTGCCAGCAGCTTTGGGGAGGCAGATACGCAGTATTTT. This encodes CASSFGEADTQYF.

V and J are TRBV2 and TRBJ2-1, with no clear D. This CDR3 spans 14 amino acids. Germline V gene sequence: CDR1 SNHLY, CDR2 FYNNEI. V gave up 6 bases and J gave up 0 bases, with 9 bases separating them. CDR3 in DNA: TGTGCCAGCAGAGCTATCAGCTCCTACAATGAGCAGTTCTTC. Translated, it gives CASRAISSYNEQFF.

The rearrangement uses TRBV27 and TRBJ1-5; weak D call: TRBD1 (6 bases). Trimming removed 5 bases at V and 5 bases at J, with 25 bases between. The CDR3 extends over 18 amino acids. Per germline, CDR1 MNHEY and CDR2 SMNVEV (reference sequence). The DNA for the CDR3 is TGTGCCAGCAGTCCCCAGGGGTGGGGCCAGCTGCTTGATCAGCCCCAGCATTTT. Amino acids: CASSPQGWGQLLDQPQHF.

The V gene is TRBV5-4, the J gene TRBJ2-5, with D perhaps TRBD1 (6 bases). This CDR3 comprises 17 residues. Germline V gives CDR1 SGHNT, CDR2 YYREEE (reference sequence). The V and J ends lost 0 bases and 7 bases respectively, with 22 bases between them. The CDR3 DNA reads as TGTGCCAGCAGCTTGGCAGGTGCTTCAGGGGTTGGGGGGACCCAGTACTTC. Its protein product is CASSLAGASGVGGTQYF.

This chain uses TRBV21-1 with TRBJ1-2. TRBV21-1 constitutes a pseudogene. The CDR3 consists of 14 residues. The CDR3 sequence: CASSQRRAADGYTF. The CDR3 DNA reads TGTGCCAGCAGCCAGAGGAGGGCAGCCGATGGCTACACCTTC.

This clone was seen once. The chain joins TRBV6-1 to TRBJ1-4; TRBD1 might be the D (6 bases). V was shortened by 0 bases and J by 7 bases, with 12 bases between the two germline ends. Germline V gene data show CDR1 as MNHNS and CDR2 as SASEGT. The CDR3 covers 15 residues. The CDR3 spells CASSEARGGVEKLFF. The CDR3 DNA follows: TGTGCCAGCAGTGAAGCGAGGGGGGGCGTTGAAAAACTGTTTTTT.